A single sample is the source of the 3 T cell receptor beta chains below, sequenced in a study of post-analysis software for immune sequencing data. Overall study findings and caveats: Roughly five TRBV segments appeared more often in patients than in controls, and TRBV5-6, TRBV5-1 and TRBV20-1 were among these.

Their antigens remain unidentified. TCR beta cDNA libraries included unique molecular identifiers. TCRdb analysed the PCR reads with MiXCR anew, one entry per CDR3 protein. Of roughly 650,000 distinct CDR3 sequences listed, around 60% are singletons. Source material: blood. The receptors originated from a girl aged 2-10 years with multiple sclerosis.

This clonotype was found many times. The chain couples TRBV20-1 to TRBJ2-1, with TRBD1 matching 11 bases. Germline V gene lookup returns CDR1 DFQATT and CDR2 SNEGSKA (reference sequence). The CDR3 loop spans 14 amino acids. J gave up 4 bases and V 6 bases, and 5 bases lay outside the gene matches. The CDR3 DNA is TGCAGTGCCCCGGGGGACAGGGGGTACAATGAGCAGTTCTTC. Amino acids: CSAPGDRGYNEQFF.

The chain couples TRBV5-1 to TRBJ2-3; D gene unclear. This CDR3 contains 12 residues. With 5 bases removed from V and 2 bases from J, the gap between germline ends came to 6 bases. Germline values: CDR1 SGHRS, CDR2 YFSETQ. The CDR3 is CASRLDTDTQYF. CDR3 nucleotides: TGCGCCAGCAGGCTAGACACAGATACGCAGTATTTT.

The chain joins TRBV7-3 to TRBJ2-1; perhaps D is TRBD1 or TRBD2 (6 bases each). CDR1 is SGHTA, CDR2 FQGTGA, per germline. The V gene lost 5 bases and the J gene lost 6 bases, with 14 bases spanning the gap. The CDR3 consists of 14 residues. The CDR3 DNA follows: TGTGCCAGCAGCCCATGGGGGGCGGGCAATGAGCAGTTCTTC. It is translated as CASSPWGAGNEQFF.